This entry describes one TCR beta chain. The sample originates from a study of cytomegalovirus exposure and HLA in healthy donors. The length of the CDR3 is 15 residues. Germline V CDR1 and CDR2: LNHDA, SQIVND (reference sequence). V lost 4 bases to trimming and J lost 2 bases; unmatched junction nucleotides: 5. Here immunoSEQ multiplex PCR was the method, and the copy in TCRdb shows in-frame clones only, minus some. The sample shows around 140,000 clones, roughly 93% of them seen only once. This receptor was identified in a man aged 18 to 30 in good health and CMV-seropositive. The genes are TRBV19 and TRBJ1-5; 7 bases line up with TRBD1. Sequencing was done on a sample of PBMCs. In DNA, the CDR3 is TGTGCCAGTAGTACAGGGGGAGGAGGCAATCAGCCCCAGCATTTT. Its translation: CASSTGGGGNQPQHF.